The clone carrying this T cell receptor (beta chain) was detected a few times. This sample is drawn from a study of blood T cell repertoires in COVID-19. Across the whole study: The samples span acute and convalescent COVID-19 from the United States, Italy and Spain. Nucleic acid was either cDNA or gDNA, and it came from T cells, B-cell-depleted T cells, or PBMCs.

Original processing notes: Reference gene primer amplification yielded estimated nucleated cell counts. The repertoire was sequenced with immunoSEQ multiplex PCR; TCRdb's copy has only in-frame clones and lacks some. V, J and clone size reflect that table, while D and trimming were determined from the DNA. The sample contains tens of thousands of clones, 86% of which appear only once. This sequence originates from a woman aged 80 or over with acute or convalescent COVID-19. Source material: peripheral blood.

The CDR3 nucleotides are TGTGCCAGCAGCTCTCAGGGGTTAATTAACTATGGCTACACCTTC. This gives the protein CASSSQGLINYGYTF. V gene TRBV5-4 combines with J gene TRBJ1-2, with D perhaps TRBD1 (6 bases). Germline loops: CDR1 SGHNT, CDR2 YYREEE (reference sequence). The CDR3 totals 15 residues. V gave up 3 bases and J gave up 1 base, with 13 bases separating them. The complete variable domain, with remaining parts taken from reference TRBV5-4 and TRBJ1-2, reads ETGVTQSPTHLIKTRGQQVTLRCSSQSGHNTVSWYQQALGQGPQFIFQYYREEENGRGNFPPRFSGLQFPNYSSELNVNALELDDSALYLCASSSQGLINYGYTFGSGTRLTVV.